A single sample is the source of the 27 T cell receptor beta chains below, sequenced in a study of OX40 agonist ivuxolimab in advanced cancers. Using immunoSEQ multiplex PCR, the repertoire was profiled, and TCRdb retains in-frame clones only, with some absent. The sample yields about 81,000 clones, around 90% seen once. The sample was CD4+ or CD8+ T cells sorted from blood, taken in a trial of the OX40 agonist ivuxolimab. These receptors all come from an adult with an advanced solid tumor such as melanoma, head and neck, liver or kidney cancer.

The chain couples TRBV6-6 to TRBJ1-1; D is uncertain. Germline values: CDR1 MNHNY, CDR2 SVGAGI (reference sequence). This CDR3 spans 10 amino acids. V lost 8 bases to trimming and J lost 8 bases, with 9 bases between them. For the CDR3, the DNA is TGTGCCAGCTCGGGCTACGAAGCTTTCTTT. It yields the protein CASSGYEAFF.

The chain links TRBV12-5 to TRBJ2-1; D may correspond to TRBD1 or TRBD2 (5 bases each). There are 16 residues in the CDR3. Trimming left V 1 base short and J 5 bases short, with 15 bases between. Germline lookup yields CDR1 LGHNT and CDR2 FRNRAP. As DNA, the CDR3 is TGTGCTAGTGGTTTGGGGAGTGGGGGTCCGCACAATGAGCAGTTCTTC. Its protein is CASGLGSGGPHNEQFF.

In the case of this clone: A junction boundary mismatches the germline segment, possibly from a read error. The rearrangement joins TRBV5-4 to TRBJ2-5, with D unresolved. This CDR3 has 16 amino acids. Looked up from germline, CDR1 is SGHNT and CDR2 is YYREEE (reference sequence). The DNA of the CDR3 is TGTGCCAGCAACTTGCAGAGTAGTGGAGCTCAAGAGACCCAGTACTTC. It is translated as CASNLQSSGAQETQYF.

This clone was detected once. This chain joins TRBV7-3 and TRBJ2-1; D is unresolved. The V and J ends lost 2 bases and 12 bases respectively, with 11 bases between them. The germline V gene has CDR1 SGHTA and CDR2 FQGTGA. The CDR3 spans 12 residues. CDR3 sequence reads: CASSLGTGGQFF. The CDR3 region has the DNA TGTGCCAGCAGCTTAGGTACCGGCGGGCAGTTCTTC.

The gene calls are TRBV18 and TRBJ1-1; D gene ambiguous. CDR1 and CDR2 (germline): KGHSH, LQKENI. Trimming stripped 3 bases from V and 1 base from J, with 12 bases between. CDR3 length: 15 residues. CDR3 residues: CASSPFPDRNTEAFF. The CDR3 DNA reads TGTGCCAGCTCACCCTTCCCTGACCGGAACACTGAAGCTTTCTTT.

This chain connects TRBV6-1 to TRBJ1-3, with 7 bases that match TRBD1. Germline CDR1 reads MNHNS; CDR2 reads SASEGT. There are 14 residues in the CDR3. V shed 3 bases and J 4 bases; nucleotides not matched to a gene: 3. The CDR3 DNA is TGTGCCAGCAGTGAGAGGGGGCTAGGAAACACCATATATTTT. Protein: CASSERGLGNTIYF.

V is TRBV2 and J is TRBJ1-5, with TRBD1 identical over 9 bases. The CDR3 is 15 amino acids. V shed 5 bases and J 3 bases; nucleotides not matched to a gene: 5. CDR1 and CDR2 from the germline V gene are SNHLY and FYNNEI. The CDR3 nucleotides are TGTGCCAGCAGTCCGACAGGGGGTCCCAATCAGCCCCAGCATTTT. Translated: CASSPTGGPNQPQHF. Full variable domain (rest looked up from reference TRBV2 and TRBJ1-5): EPEVTQTPSHQVTQMGQEVILRCVPISNHLYFYWYRQILGQKVEFLVSFYNNEISEKSEIFDDQFSVERPDGSNFTLKIRSTKLEDSAMYFCASSPTGGPNQPQHFGDGTRLSIL.

The chain employs TRBV6-5 and TRBJ1-4, with D perhaps TRBD1 (6 bases). From germline, CDR1 is MNHEY and CDR2 SVGAGI. V was shortened by 7 bases and J by 7 bases, with 16 bases between the two germline ends. The CDR3 loop spans 14 amino acids. The CDR3 spells CASTAEGGIEKLFF. CDR3 in DNA: TGTGCCAGCACCGCAGAGGGGGGTATTGAAAAACTGTTTTTT.

The chain carries TRBV28 and TRBJ1-4; D not resolved. This CDR3 spans 13 amino acids. V lost 6 bases, J lost 7 bases, and 12 bases lay in between. Germline values: CDR1 MDHEN, CDR2 SYDVKM. The CDR3 spells CASSLDPSEKLFF. CDR3 nucleotides: TGTGCCAGCAGCCTCGACCCCTCTGAAAAACTGTTTTTT.

V gene TRBV7-2 combines with J gene TRBJ1-5; D remains ambiguous. The CDR3 sequence is 12 residues long. Germline assignment: CDR1 SGHTA and CDR2 FQGNSA. The germline V and J ends were trimmed by 5 bases and 6 bases, with 8 bases remaining between them. The CDR3 coding sequence is TGTGCCAGCAGCCCCCCCGGTCAGCCCCAGCATTTT. Translation: CASSPPGQPQHF. Filled out from reference TRBV7-2 and TRBJ1-5, the complete variable domain reads GAGVSQSPSNKVTEKGKDVELRCDPISGHTALYWYRQSLGQGLEFLIYFQGNSAPDKSGLPSDRFSAERTGGSVSTLTIQRTQQEDSAVYLCASSPPGQPQHFGDGTRLSIL.

The chain joins TRBV5-1 to TRBJ1-5; D unresolved. CDR3 length equals 14 residues. Per the germline V gene, CDR1 is SGHRS and CDR2 is YFSETQ. V was clipped by 0 bases and J by 5 bases, with 9 bases between them. The CDR3 loop reads CASSLVGDDQPQHF. The CDR3 nucleotides read TGCGCCAGCAGCTTGGTCGGGGATGATCAGCCCCAGCATTTT.

This sequence joins TRBV11-1 and TRBJ1-5, with D possibly TRBD1 on 5 matching bases. V dropped 5 bases and J dropped 1 base, with 9 bases sitting between them. Germline values: CDR1 SGHAT, CDR2 FQDESV (reference sequence). The CDR3 totals 14 residues. The CDR3 loop is CASSPRGSNQPQHF. The DNA for the CDR3 is TGTGCCAGCAGCCCAAGGGGAAGCAATCAGCCCCAGCATTTT.

The chain links TRBV19 to TRBJ2-7; 9 bases agree with TRBD1. Germline values: CDR1 LNHDA, CDR2 SQIVND (reference sequence). V lost 4 bases, J lost 3 bases, and 7 bases stayed unmatched. The length of the CDR3 is 15 residues. CDR3 amino acids: CASSSPDRGVYEQYF. The CDR3 nucleotides read TGTGCCAGTAGTAGCCCGGACAGGGGAGTCTACGAGCAGTACTTC.

The rearrangement joins TRBV9 to TRBJ1-6, with D tentatively TRBD1 (5 bases). CDR3 length: 15 residues. The germline V gene encodes CDR1 SGDLS and CDR2 YYNGEE. Between the trimmed V and J ends, which lost 3 bases and 10 bases, there was a span of 17 bases. The chain's CDR3 is CASSATGTRESPLHF. The CDR3 region has the DNA TGTGCCAGCAGCGCCACCGGGACGAGAGAGTCACCCCTCCACTTT.

This chain links TRBV23-1 with TRBJ1-5; D may be TRBD1 (6 bases). TRBV23-1 counts as an open reading frame of uncertain function. Trimming removed 4 bases from V and 7 bases from J, with 20 bases in between. CDR3 length: 16 amino acids. CDR3 region: CASSPAGCRGGQPQHF. The CDR3 coding sequence is TGCGCCAGCAGTCCGGCGGGGTGCAGGGGTGGGCAGCCCCAGCATTTT.

The chain is built from TRBV2 and TRBJ2-1, with D possibly matching TRBD2 (5 bases). CDR3 length: 16 residues. V shed 1 base and J shed 9 bases, with 19 bases lying between them. Germline values: CDR1 SNHLY, CDR2 FYNNEI. The CDR3 reads CASSEEYTSGVLEQFF. The CDR3 DNA sequence: TGTGCCAGCAGTGAAGAGTACACTAGTGGGGTCCTTGAGCAGTTCTTC.

This sequence joins TRBV10-3 and TRBJ2-3; tentatively, D is TRBD1 (5 bases). CDR1 and CDR2 from the germline V gene are ENHRY and SYGVKD. V shed 2 bases and J shed 6 bases, with 9 bases lying between them. The CDR3 contains 13 residues. Written as DNA, the CDR3 is TGTGCCATCAGTGAGCAGGGAACGGATACGCAGTATTTT. Translating it yields CAISEQGTDTQYF.

The V call is TRBV7-2, the J call TRBJ1-2, with 8 bases fitting TRBD1. Germline CDR1 and CDR2: SGHTA and FQGNSA. CDR3 length: 14 residues. V was clipped by 5 bases and J by 0 bases; unmatched bases: 2. The CDR3 loop is CASSPGGSNYGYTF. CDR3 coding DNA: TGTGCCAGCAGCCCAGGGGGCTCTAACTATGGCTACACCTTC. The variable domain in full, with the rest retrieved from reference TRBV7-2 and TRBJ1-2, is GAGVSQSPSNKVTEKGKDVELRCDPISGHTALYWYRQSLGQGLEFLIYFQGNSAPDKSGLPSDRFSAERTGGSVSTLTIQRTQQEDSAVYLCASSPGGSNYGYTFGSGTRLTVV.

This chain's CDR3 is CATSPGPNTGELFF. DNA of the CDR3: TGTGCCACCAGCCCAGGTCCGAACACCGGGGAGCTGTTTTTT. The chain has TRBV15 and TRBJ2-2, with D unresolved. The V and J ends lost 5 bases and 0 bases respectively, with 7 bases between them. Germline loops: CDR1 LNHNV, CDR2 YYDKDF (reference sequence). CDR3 length: 14 amino acids. Together with reference TRBV15 and TRBJ2-2, the CDR3 gives the full variable domain: DAMVIQNPRYQVTQFGKPVTLSCSQTLNHNVMYWYQQKSSQAPKLLFHYYDKDFNNEADTPDNFQSRRPNTSFCFLDIRSPGLGDTAMYLCATSPGPNTGELFFGEGSRLTVL.

Only one count was recorded for this clone. This sequence joins TRBV5-4 and TRBJ1-2; D remains unclear. Germline CDR1 SGHNT, CDR2 YYREEE (reference sequence). Trimming took 2 bases from V and 1 from J, leaving 3 bases between them. The length of the CDR3 is 12 residues. This chain's CDR3 is CASSFNNYGYTF. CDR3 DNA sequence: TGTGCCAGCAGCTTTAATAACTATGGCTACACCTTC.

The V gene is TRBV5-1, the J gene TRBJ2-5; D could derive from TRBD1 or TRBD2 (5 bases each). V dropped 0 bases and J dropped 1 base, with 7 bases sitting between them. Germline-derived CDR1 and CDR2 are SGHRS and YFSETQ. The CDR3 contains 14 residues. Here the CDR3 DNA reads TGCGCCAGCAGCTTGGGGGGGATCCAAGAGACCCAGTACTTC. This codes for CASSLGGIQETQYF.

This clone was observed a single time. The chain is built from TRBV7-3 and TRBJ2-2; D might be TRBD1 (6 bases). V lost 7 bases, J lost 0 bases, and 9 bases lay in between. There are 14 residues in the CDR3. Germline V gene sequence: CDR1 SGHTA, CDR2 FQGTGA. In DNA, the CDR3 is TGTGCCAGCACACAGGGCACGAACACCGGGGAGCTGTTTTTT. Residues: CASTQGTNTGELFF.

The chain carries TRBV19 and TRBJ2-1; 9 positions match TRBD1. V was clipped by 6 bases and J by 5 bases; unmatched bases: 14. CDR1 is LNHDA, CDR2 SQIVND, per germline (reference sequence). This CDR3 is built from 17 residues. The CDR3 region has the DNA TGTGCCAGTAGCAAGCAACCCTACAGGGGGCGAAACAATGAGCAGTTCTTC. This codes for CASSKQPYRGRNNEQFF.

The chain has TRBV6-5 and TRBJ2-5; D is undetermined. The CDR3 extends over 11 amino acids. Trimming removed 2 bases from V and 7 bases from J, with 5 bases in between. Germline V gives CDR1 MNHEY, CDR2 SVGAGI. The CDR3 DNA is TGTGCCAGCAGTTACCTGTGGACCCAGTACTTC. Protein product: CASSYLWTQYF.

The chain is built from TRBV6-5 and TRBJ2-5, with TRBD2 matching 7 bases. Germline V lookup: CDR1 MNHEY, CDR2 SVGAGI. J gave up 3 bases and V 0 bases, and 4 bases lay outside the gene matches. The CDR3 spans 15 residues. CDR3 in amino acids: CASSYSWAGEETQYF. The DNA of the CDR3 is TGTGCCAGCAGTTACTCGTGGGCGGGAGAAGAGACCCAGTACTTC.

In its sample, this clone was seen once. This chain links TRBV6-1 with TRBJ1-2, with D maybe TRBD1 (6 bases). The germline gives CDR1 MNHNS, CDR2 SASEGT. The CDR3 loop spans 12 amino acids. V dropped 7 bases and J dropped 6 bases, with 12 bases sitting between them. The CDR3 bases are TGTGCCAGCACCAGACAGGCCAATGGCTACACCTTC. Protein product: CASTRQANGYTF.

The V call is TRBV5-6, the J call TRBJ2-3; D ambiguous. Trimming stripped 1 base from V and 1 base from J, with 4 bases between. CDR1 is SGHDT and CDR2 is YYEEEE in the germline V gene. This CDR3 spans 13 amino acids. The CDR3: CASSLTGTDTQYF. CDR3 DNA: TGTGCCAGCAGCTTGACGGGCACAGATACGCAGTATTTT.